The count of the clone carrying this T cell receptor beta chain is one. Its antigen is not identified. Per germline, CDR1 SNHLY and CDR2 FYNNEI. J was trimmed by 0 bases and V by 7 bases; bases with no gene match: 6. The CDR3 covers 14 residues. The data stem from a study of OX40 agonist ivuxolimab in advanced cancers. For the study at large: While on treatment, patients had intravenous ivuxolimab at 0.01 to 10 mg/kg every 2 weeks. Study-wide points: Some patients without response likewise showed low normalized clonal expansion. The investigators did not determine what antigen specificity the expanded peripheral T cells had.

Sequenced by immunoSEQ multiplex PCR; TCRdb stores in-frame clones only, minus some. The table has 65,000 to 95,000 clones, approximately 83% seen once. Blood specimens came from baseline, cycle 4 day 1, and cycle 7 day 1. The chain has TRBV2 and TRBJ2-7; the match to TRBD1 covers 7 bases. This sequence was found in an adult with an advanced solid tumor such as melanoma, head and neck, liver or kidney cancer. The specimen was CD4+ or CD8+ T cells sorted from blood, collected in a trial of the OX40 agonist ivuxolimab. In nucleotides, the CDR3 is TGTGCCAGCACACAGGGGAGTTACTCCTACGAGCAGTACTTC. It specifies CASTQGSYSYEQYF.